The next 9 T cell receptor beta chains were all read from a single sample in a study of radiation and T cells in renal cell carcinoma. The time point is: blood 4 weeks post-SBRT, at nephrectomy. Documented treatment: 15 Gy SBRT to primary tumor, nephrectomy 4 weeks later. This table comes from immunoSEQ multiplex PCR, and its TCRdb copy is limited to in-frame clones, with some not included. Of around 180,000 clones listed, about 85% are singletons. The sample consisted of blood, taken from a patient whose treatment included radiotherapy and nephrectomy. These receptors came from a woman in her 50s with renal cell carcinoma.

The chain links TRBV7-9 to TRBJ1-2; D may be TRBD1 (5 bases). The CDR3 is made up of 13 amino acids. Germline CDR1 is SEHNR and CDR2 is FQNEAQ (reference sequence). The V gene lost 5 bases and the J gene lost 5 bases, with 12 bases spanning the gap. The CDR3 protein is CASSPSGLYGYTF. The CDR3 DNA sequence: TGTGCCAGCAGCCCGTCGGGGCTGTATGGCTACACCTTC.

CDR3 protein: CASSLEVGRGYNEQFF. CDR3 bases: TGTGCCAGCAGCTTAGAGGTGGGGAGGGGGTACAATGAGCAGTTCTTC. V is TRBV7-9 and J is TRBJ2-1; a possible D gene is TRBD2 (7 bases). The germline V and J ends were trimmed by 1 base and 4 bases, with 14 bases remaining between them. Looked up from germline, CDR1 is SEHNR and CDR2 is FQNEAQ (reference sequence). The CDR3 sequence is 16 residues long.

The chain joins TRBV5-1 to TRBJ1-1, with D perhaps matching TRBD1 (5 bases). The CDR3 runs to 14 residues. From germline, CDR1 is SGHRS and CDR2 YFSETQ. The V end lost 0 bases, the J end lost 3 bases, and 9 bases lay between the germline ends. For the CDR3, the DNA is TGCGCCAGCAGCTTGGTGGCGGGGGACACTGAAGCTTTCTTT. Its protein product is CASSLVAGDTEAFF. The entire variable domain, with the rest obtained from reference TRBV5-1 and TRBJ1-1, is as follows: KAGVTQTPRYLIKTRGQQVTLSCSPISGHRSVSWYQQTPGQGLQFLFEYFSETQRNKGNFPGRFSGRQFSNSRSEMNVSTLELGDSALYLCASSLVAGDTEAFFGQGTRLTVV.

This CDR3 is CASSVWGEQYF. The CDR3 bases are TGTGCCAGCAGCGTATGGGGCGAGCAGTACTTC. This rearrangement joins TRBV5-8 to TRBJ2-7; D gene uncertain. The CDR3 contains 11 residues. Looked up from germline, CDR1 is SGHTS and CDR2 is YDEGEE. V lost 4 bases and J lost 6, with 8 bases in between.

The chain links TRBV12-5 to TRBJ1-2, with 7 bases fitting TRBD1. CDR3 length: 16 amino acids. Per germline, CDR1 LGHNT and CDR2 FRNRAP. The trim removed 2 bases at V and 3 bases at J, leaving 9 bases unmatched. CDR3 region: CASGLYYRGLDYGYTF. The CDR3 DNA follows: TGTGCTAGTGGTTTGTATTACAGGGGTCTCGACTATGGCTACACCTTC.

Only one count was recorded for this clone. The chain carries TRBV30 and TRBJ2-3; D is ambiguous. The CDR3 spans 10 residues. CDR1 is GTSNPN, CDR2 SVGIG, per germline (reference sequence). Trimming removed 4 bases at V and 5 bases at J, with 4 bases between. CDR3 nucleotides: TGTGCCTGGAAGGTAGATACGCAGTATTTT. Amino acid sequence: CAWKVDTQYF.

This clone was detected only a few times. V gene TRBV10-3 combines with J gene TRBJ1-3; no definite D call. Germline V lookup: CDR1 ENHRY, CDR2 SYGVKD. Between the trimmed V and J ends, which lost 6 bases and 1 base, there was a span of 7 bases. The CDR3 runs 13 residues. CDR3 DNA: TGTGCCATCAGGCCACCTTCTGGAAACACCATATATTTT. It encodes CAIRPPSGNTIYF.

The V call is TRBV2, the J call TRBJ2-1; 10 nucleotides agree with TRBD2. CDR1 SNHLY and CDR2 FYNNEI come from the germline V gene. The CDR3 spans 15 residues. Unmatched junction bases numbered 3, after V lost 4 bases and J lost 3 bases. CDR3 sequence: CASSAKRGGYNEQFF. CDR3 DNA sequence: TGTGCCAGCAGTGCAAAGCGGGGGGGCTACAATGAGCAGTTCTTC.

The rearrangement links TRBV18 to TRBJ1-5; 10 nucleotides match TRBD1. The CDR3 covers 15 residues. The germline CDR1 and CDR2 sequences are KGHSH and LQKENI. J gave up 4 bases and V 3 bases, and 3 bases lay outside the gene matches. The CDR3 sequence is CASSPAGQGNQPQHF. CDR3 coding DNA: TGTGCCAGCTCACCTGCGGGACAGGGGAATCAGCCCCAGCATTTT. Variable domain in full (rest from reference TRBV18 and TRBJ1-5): NAGVMQNPRHLVRRRGQEARLRCSPMKGHSHVYWYRQLPEEGLKFMVYLQKENIIDESGMPKERFSAEFPKEGPSILRIQQVVRGDSAAYFCASSPAGQGNQPQHFGDGTRLSIL.